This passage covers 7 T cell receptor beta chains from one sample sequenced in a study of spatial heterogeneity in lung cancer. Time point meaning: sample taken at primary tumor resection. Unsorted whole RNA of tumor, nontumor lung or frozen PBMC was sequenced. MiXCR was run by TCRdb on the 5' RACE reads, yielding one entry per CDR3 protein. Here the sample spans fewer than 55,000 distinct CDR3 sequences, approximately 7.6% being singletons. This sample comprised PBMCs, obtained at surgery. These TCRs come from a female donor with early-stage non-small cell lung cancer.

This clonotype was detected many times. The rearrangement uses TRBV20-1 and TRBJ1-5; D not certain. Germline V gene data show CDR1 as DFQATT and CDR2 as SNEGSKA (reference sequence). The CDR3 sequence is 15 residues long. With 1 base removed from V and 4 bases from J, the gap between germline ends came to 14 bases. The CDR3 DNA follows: TGCAGTGCTAGAGCGGAAGGACGGCCTAATCAGCCCCAGCATTTT. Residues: CSARAEGRPNQPQHF.

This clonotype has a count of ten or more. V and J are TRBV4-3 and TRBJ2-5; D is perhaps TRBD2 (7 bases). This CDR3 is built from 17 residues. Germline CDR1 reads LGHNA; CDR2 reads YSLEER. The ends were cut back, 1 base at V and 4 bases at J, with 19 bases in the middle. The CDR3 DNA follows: TGCGCCAGCAGCCAAGGCTTTTCGGACGGGGGGCTAGAGACCCAGTACTTC. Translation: CASSQGFSDGGLETQYF.

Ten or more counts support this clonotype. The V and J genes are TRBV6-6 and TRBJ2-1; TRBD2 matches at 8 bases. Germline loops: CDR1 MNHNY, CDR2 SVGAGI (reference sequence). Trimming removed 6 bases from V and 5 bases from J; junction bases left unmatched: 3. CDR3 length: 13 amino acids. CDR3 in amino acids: CASRQGLDNEQFF. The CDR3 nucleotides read TGTGCCAGCAGACAGGGACTAGACAATGAGCAGTTCTTC.

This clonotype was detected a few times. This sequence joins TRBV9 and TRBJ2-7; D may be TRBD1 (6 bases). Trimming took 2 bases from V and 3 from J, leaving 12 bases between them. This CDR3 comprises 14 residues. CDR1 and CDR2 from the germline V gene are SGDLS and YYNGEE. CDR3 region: CASSVGRGGYEQYF. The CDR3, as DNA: TGTGCCAGCAGCGTGGGCAGAGGGGGCTACGAGCAGTACTTC.

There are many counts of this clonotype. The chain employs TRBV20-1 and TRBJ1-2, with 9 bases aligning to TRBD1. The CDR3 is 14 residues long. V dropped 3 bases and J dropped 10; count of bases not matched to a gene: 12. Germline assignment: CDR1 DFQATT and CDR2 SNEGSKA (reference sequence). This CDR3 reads CSASSAQGAPHYTF. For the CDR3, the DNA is TGCAGTGCTAGCTCGGCACAGGGGGCGCCTCACTACACCTTC.

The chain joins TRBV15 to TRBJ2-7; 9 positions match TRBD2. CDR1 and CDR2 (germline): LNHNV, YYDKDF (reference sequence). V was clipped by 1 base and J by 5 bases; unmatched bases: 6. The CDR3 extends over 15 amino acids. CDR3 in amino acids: CATSRGGGVDDEQYF. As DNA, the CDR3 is TGTGCCACCAGCAGAGGCGGGGGGGTGGACGACGAGCAGTACTTC. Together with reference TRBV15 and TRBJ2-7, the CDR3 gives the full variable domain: DAMVIQNPRYQVTQFGKPVTLSCSQTLNHNVMYWYQQKSSQAPKLLFHYYDKDFNNEADTPDNFQSRRPNTSFCFLDIRSPGLGDTAMYLCATSRGGGVDDEQYFGPGTRLTVT.

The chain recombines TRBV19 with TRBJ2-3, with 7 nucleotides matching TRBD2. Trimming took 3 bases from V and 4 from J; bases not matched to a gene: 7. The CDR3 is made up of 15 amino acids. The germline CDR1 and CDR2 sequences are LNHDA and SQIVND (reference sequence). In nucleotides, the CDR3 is TGTGCCAGTAGTATGGCTAAGCGGGGCCCAGATACGCAGTATTTT. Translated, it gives CASSMAKRGPDTQYF. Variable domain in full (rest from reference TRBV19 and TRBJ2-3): DGGITQSPKYLFRKEGQNVTLSCEQNLNHDAMYWYRQDPGQGLRLIYYSQIVNDFQKGDIAEGYSVSREKKESFPLTVTSAQKNPTAFYLCASSMAKRGPDTQYFGPGTRLTVL.